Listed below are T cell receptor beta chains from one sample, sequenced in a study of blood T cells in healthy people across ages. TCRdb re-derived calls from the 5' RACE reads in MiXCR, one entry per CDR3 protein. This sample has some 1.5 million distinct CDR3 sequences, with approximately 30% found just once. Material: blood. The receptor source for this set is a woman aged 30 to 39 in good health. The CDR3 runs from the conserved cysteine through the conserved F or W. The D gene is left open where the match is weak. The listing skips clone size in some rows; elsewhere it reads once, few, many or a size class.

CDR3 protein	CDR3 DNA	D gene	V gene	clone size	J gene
CASSSPSGSHGAQYF	TGTGCCAGCAGCTCCCCTAGCGGGAGCCATGGGGCCCAGTACTTC	TRBD2	TRBV11-2	NA	TRBJ2-5
CATRVPVNEKLFF	TGTGCCACCCGAGTCCCGGTGAATGAAAAACTGTTTTTT	NA	TRBV15	NA	TRBJ1-4
CASSYSLPDSGMNTEAFF	TGTGCCAGCAGTTACTCCCTTCCGGACAGCGGCATGAACACTGAAGCTTTCTTT	NA	TRBV6-5	few	TRBJ1-1
CASSLDWTDTQYF	TGCGCCAGCAGCTTGGACTGGACAGATACGCAGTATTTT	NA	TRBV5-1	NA	TRBJ2-3
CVTSWWGPDPDTQYF	TGTGTCACCAGTTGGTGGGGACCTGACCCAGACACGCAGTATTTT	NA	TRBV24-1	NA	TRBJ2-3
CSVVGQAKDTQYF	TGCAGCGTTGTAGGACAGGCGAAAGATACGCAGTATTTT	TRBD1	TRBV29-1	NA	TRBJ2-3
CSAQEGYEQYF	TGCAGTGCTCAGGAAGGTTACGAGCAGTACTTC	NA	TRBV20-1	few	TRBJ2-7
CASSQGLSEQYF	TGTGCCAGCAGCCAGGGGTTGAGCGAGCAGTACTTC	NA	TRBV3-1	few	TRBJ2-7
CSVGFFRSYNEQYF	TGCAGCGTTGGTTTCTTTAGGTCCTACAATGAGCAGTACTTC	NA	TRBV29-1	NA	TRBJ2-7
CASSETGLVNTEAFF	TGTGCCAGCAGTGAAACGGGCCTGGTTAACACTGAAGCTTTCTTT	NA	TRBV6-1	NA	TRBJ1-1
CASSDLSDYGYTF	TGTGCCAGCAGCGATTTAAGTGACTATGGCTACACCTTC	NA	TRBV7-9	few	TRBJ1-2
CATLGQLMGYGYTF	TGTGCCACCCTGGGACAGCTGATGGGCTATGGCTACACCTTC	TRBD1	TRBV28	NA	TRBJ1-2
CASPTCRSPTYEQYF	TGTGCCAGCCCTACTTGCAGGAGCCCAACCTACGAGCAGTACTTC	NA	TRBV12-3/TRBV12-4	few	TRBJ2-7
CSARDNRLGNTIYF	TGCAGTGCCCGAGATAATCGTCTGGGAAACACCATATATTTT	NA	TRBV20-1	NA	TRBJ1-3
CASSLAGQQSSYEQYF	TGTGCCAGCAGCTTAGCGGGACAGCAGTCCTCCTACGAGCAGTACTTC	TRBD1	TRBV11-1	NA	TRBJ2-7
CASSPREPGNQLQHF	TGCGCCAGCAGCCCCAGGGAGCCGGGCAATCAGCTCCAGCATTTT	NA	TRBV7-2	NA	TRBJ1-5
CASSSRDREKLFF	TGTGCCAGCAGCAGCCGGGACAGGGAAAAACTGTTTTTT	TRBD1	TRBV7-2	few	TRBJ1-4
CAWSPGLGAGTEAFF	TGTGCCTGGAGCCCAGGCCTGGGGGCGGGTACTGAAGCTTTCTTT	NA	TRBV30	NA	TRBJ1-1
CASSVGTAGGEKLFF	TGTGCCAGCAGCGTAGGAACTGCTGGGGGTGAAAAACTGTTTTTT	NA	TRBV9	NA	TRBJ1-4
CASSHRENNEQFF	TGCGCCAGCAGCCACCGGGAGAACAATGAGCAGTTCTTC	NA	TRBV4-3	many	TRBJ2-1
CASSDRNSKNIQYF	TGTGCCAGCAGCGACCGGAACAGCAAAAACATTCAGTACTTC	NA	TRBV9	NA	TRBJ2-4
CASSSGTGSREQYF	TGTGCCAGCAGCTCGGGGACAGGGAGCCGGGAGCAGTACTTC	TRBD1	TRBV7-2	many	TRBJ2-7
CASSLGWDTYGYTF	TGCGCCAGCAGCTTGGGTTGGGATACCTATGGCTACACCTTC	NA	TRBV5-1	few	TRBJ1-2
CATSDRDSYNEQFF	TGTGCCACCAGTGACCGGGACAGCTACAATGAGCAGTTCTTC	TRBD1	TRBV24-1	few	TRBJ2-1
CASSSAGTGLIETQYF	TGTGCCAGCAGTTCGGCCGGGACAGGGTTAATAGAGACCCAGTACTTC	TRBD1	TRBV27	NA	TRBJ2-5
CASRLRDRGQPQHF	TGTGCCAGCAGACTCCGGGACAGGGGCCAGCCCCAGCATTTT	TRBD1	TRBV6-6	NA	TRBJ1-5
CSARDQYNEQFF	TGCAGTGCTAGAGATCAGTACAACGAGCAGTTCTTC	NA	TRBV20-1	few	TRBJ2-1
CASSPPGTGIHEQYF	TGTGCCAGCAGCCCCCCGGGGACAGGGATCCACGAGCAGTACTTC	TRBD1	TRBV4-2	few	TRBJ2-7
CASSLPSSSPSTDTQYF	TGTGCCAGCAGCTTACCTAGCAGTTCCCCTAGCACAGATACGCAGTATTTT	NA	TRBV7-2	many	TRBJ2-3
CASRDSGGSYTF	TGTGCCAGCAGAGACAGCGGTGGGAGCTACACCTTC	NA	TRBV6-2/TRBV6-3	NA	TRBJ1-2
CASSGLTNTQYF	TGTGCCAGCAGCGGACTGACTAATACGCAGTATTTT	NA	TRBV3-1	NA	TRBJ2-3
CASSPAGGHYNEQFF	TGTGCCAGCAGTCCGGCGGGGGGCCACTACAATGAGCAGTTCTTC	TRBD2	TRBV27	NA	TRBJ2-1
CASSHDLRDRGPYGYTF	TGTGCCAGCAGCCACGACTTAAGGGACAGGGGCCCCTATGGCTACACCTTC	TRBD1	TRBV7-8	NA	TRBJ1-2
CASSQGRSQETQYF	TGTGCCAGCAGCCAGGGTAGATCCCAAGAGACCCAGTACTTC	NA	TRBV2	many	TRBJ2-5
CASSQDLQEGNTIYF	TGTGCCAGCAGCCAAGATCTACAGGAAGGAAACACCATATATTTT	NA	TRBV4-2	NA	TRBJ1-3
CASTDGRVNYGYTF	TGTGCCAGCACAGATGGCAGGGTAAACTATGGCTACACCTTC	NA	TRBV12-3/TRBV12-4	NA	TRBJ1-2
CASSYSMGGYTF	TGTGCCAGCAGTTATTCCATGGGGGGCTACACCTTC	NA	TRBV6-5	NA	TRBJ1-2
CASSPGQGFETQYF	TGTGCCAGCTCACCGGGACAGGGTTTTGAGACCCAGTACTTC	TRBD1	TRBV18	NA	TRBJ2-5
CASSLSHSPLHF	TGTGCCAGCAGCTTAAGCCACTCACCCCTCCACTTT	NA	TRBV7-2	NA	TRBJ1-6
CASSPGSPSSYNEQFF	TGTGCCAGCTCACCAGGGAGCCCGAGCTCCTACAATGAGCAGTTCTTC	NA	TRBV18	few	TRBJ2-1
CATSPSPADYSYTF	TGTGCCACCAGCCCCAGCCCGGCTGATTATAGCTACACCTTC	NA	TRBV15	few	TRBJ1-2
CSVARDRDYEQYF	TGCAGCGTTGCCCGGGACAGAGACTACGAGCAGTACTTC	TRBD1	TRBV29-1	NA	TRBJ2-7
CASILWGAGETQYF	TGTGCCAGCATCCTATGGGGGGCGGGAGAGACCCAGTACTTC	NA	TRBV21-1	NA	TRBJ2-5
CASNRDRASDTQYF	TGCGCCAGCAACCGGGACAGGGCGTCAGATACGCAGTATTTT	TRBD1	TRBV5-1	NA	TRBJ2-3
CSARDSTGEREGYIF	TGCAGTGCTAGAGATAGTACAGGGGAACGTGAAGGCTACATCTTC	TRBD1	TRBV20-1	NA	TRBJ1-2
CAISEGQGRDYGYTF	TGTGCCATCAGTGAAGGACAGGGGAGAGACTATGGCTACACCTTC	TRBD1	TRBV10-3	NA	TRBJ1-2